The 32 T cell receptor beta chains reported below all come from one sample, sequenced in a study of T-cell reconstitution after alpha-beta-depleted transplantation in children. During its preparation, the TCRbeta library received unique molecular identifiers. TCRdb reprocessed the PCR reads with MiXCR, giving one entry per CDR3 protein. The sample has some 310,000 distinct CDR3 sequences, about a quarter seen once; the top ten hold roughly 9.7%. This specimen consisted of PBMCs, mostly from graft donor cells, obtained 180 days after TCRalphabeta/CD19-depleted stem cell transplant. The receptors originated from a male patient aged 10 to 17 who had a stem cell transplant for acute lymphoblastic leukemia, so the T cells may come from the graft donor.

The V call is TRBV6-1, the J call TRBJ2-7, with 7 bases identical to TRBD2. The V gene's germline CDR1 is MNHNS and CDR2 SASEGT. Trimming cost V 5 bases and J 0 bases; bases outside gene matches: 7. The CDR3 is 15 amino acids. The CDR3 nucleotides read TGTGCCAGCAGTCGAATAGGCGGGAGCTCCTACGAGCAGTACTTC. Protein sequence: CASSRIGGSSYEQYF.

The count of this clonotype is one. The genes are TRBV12-3 or TRBV12-4 and TRBJ2-1; TRBD2 agrees at 15 bases. V trimming: 7 bases; J trimming: 1 base; junction bases outside the gene matches: 5. The CDR3 consists of 17 residues. CDR3 DNA: TGTGCCAGCAACAGAGGGACTAGCGGGAGGTCCTACAATGAGCAGTTCTTC. Encoded protein: CASNRGTSGRSYNEQFF.

This chain links TRBV20-1 with TRBJ1-1, with D maybe TRBD1 (5 bases). CDR1 is DFQATT, CDR2 SNEGSKA, per germline (reference sequence). The CDR3 consists of 15 residues. Trimming removed 0 bases from V and 6 bases from J, with 17 bases in between. The CDR3 bases are TGCAGTGCTAGAGAAGAGTCAGGGTTTATCGCTGAAGCTTTCTTT. Translation: CSAREESGFIAEAFF.

V is TRBV2 and J is TRBJ2-7; D gene uncertain. This CDR3 is built from 13 residues. With 7 bases removed from V and 0 bases from J, the gap between germline ends came to 10 bases. Germline lookup yields CDR1 SNHLY and CDR2 FYNNEI. The CDR3 loop is CASKFRFSYEQYF. The CDR3 coding sequence is TGTGCCAGCAAGTTTAGGTTCTCCTACGAGCAGTACTTC.

This clonotype has only a few counts. The chain has TRBV21-1 and TRBJ2-1; TRBD2 is the table's D call, not checked against the DNA. TRBV21-1 is tagged as a pseudogene. This CDR3 is built from 22 residues. The CDR3, as DNA: TGTGCCAGCAACACAGCAAATAGGACTACTAAGTTGTGGTCCTACCCCTACAATGAGCAGTTCTTC. This encodes CASNTANRTTKLWSYPYNEQFF.

This clonotype has a handful of counts. The chain uses TRBV7-9 and TRBJ2-5; weak D call: TRBD1 (5 bases). Germline V gene lookup returns CDR1 SEHNR and CDR2 FQNEAQ (reference sequence). The germline V and J ends were trimmed by 5 bases and 5 bases, with 21 bases remaining between them. CDR3 length: 16 residues. The CDR3 spells CASSPGLRESGETQYF. CDR3 DNA sequence: TGTGCCAGCAGCCCTGGGTTACGAGAGTCAGGGGAGACCCAGTACTTC.

The chain is built from TRBV29-1 and TRBJ1-2, with unresolved D. Germline CDR1 reads SQVTM; CDR2 reads ANQGSEA. The CDR3 runs to 12 residues. Trimming stripped 2 bases from V and 8 bases from J, with 12 bases between. The chain's CDR3 is CSVEKGARGYTF. The CDR3, as DNA: TGCAGCGTTGAAAAGGGAGCGAGAGGCTACACCTTC.

A few counts support this clonotype. The chain uses TRBV11-1 and TRBJ2-7, with 8 bases that match TRBD2. The germline CDR1 and CDR2 sequences are SGHAT and FQDESV (reference sequence). This CDR3 has 16 amino acids. V dropped 5 bases and J dropped 2; count of bases not matched to a gene: 11. The chain's CDR3 is CASSPPNSGSAYEQYF. Written as DNA, the CDR3 is TGTGCCAGCAGCCCACCAAACAGCGGGAGCGCCTACGAGCAGTACTTC.

The chain employs TRBV7-2 and TRBJ1-2; D not certain. Looked up from germline, CDR1 is SGHTA and CDR2 is FQGNSA. Trimming stripped 0 bases from V and 4 bases from J, with 9 bases between. The CDR3 spans 14 residues. The CDR3 DNA sequence: TGTGCCAGCAGCTTAGCGGAGGGCGTCTATGGCTACACCTTC. Translated, it gives CASSLAEGVYGYTF.

The chain recombines TRBV5-1 with TRBJ2-1; D is perhaps TRBD1 (5 bases). Trimming took off 4 bases at V and 3 bases at J, with 17 bases between the two ends. The CDR3 runs 16 residues. Germline CDR1 and CDR2: SGHRS and YFSETQ. The CDR3 region has the DNA TGCGCCAGCAGCCCCGTTGACAGCGCCTTCTACAATGAGCAGTTCTTC. Translated, it gives CASSPVDSAFYNEQFF.

This clonotype was counted only a few times. The chain joins TRBV5-6 to TRBJ2-3; D is undetermined. Trimming took 2 bases from V and 2 from J, leaving 6 bases between them. CDR1 SGHDT and CDR2 YYEEEE come from the germline V gene. The CDR3 runs to 13 residues. CDR3 residues: CASSFVYTDTQYF. DNA for the CDR3: TGTGCCAGCAGCTTTGTTTACACAGATACGCAGTATTTT.

This rearrangement joins TRBV10-2 to TRBJ2-3, with D possibly being TRBD1 or TRBD2 (6 bases each). The CDR3 has 12 residues. Germline values: CDR1 WSHSY, CDR2 SAAADI. V lost 8 bases to trimming and J lost 5 bases, with 11 bases between them. The CDR3 DNA is TGCGCCAGCTACGGGGGCGTAGATACGCAGTATTTT. Its protein is CASYGGVDTQYF.

V gene TRBV27 combines with J gene TRBJ2-5; 7 bases align to TRBD1. J gave up 5 bases and V 3 bases, and 9 bases lay outside the gene matches. The CDR3 totals 15 residues. The germline gives CDR1 MNHEY, CDR2 SMNVEV (reference sequence). The CDR3 coding sequence is TGTGCCAGCAGTTTGGTAGGGGGCGCGTATGAGACCCAGTACTTC. Residues: CASSLVGGAYETQYF.

The chain recombines TRBV27 with TRBJ2-2; D gene unclear. Germline CDR1 is MNHEY and CDR2 is SMNVEV (reference sequence). V lost 8 bases to trimming and J lost 8 bases, with 9 bases between them. CDR3 length: 11 amino acids. Here the CDR3 reads CASQNRGELFF. CDR3 sequence (DNA): TGTGCCAGCCAAAATCGGGGGGAGCTGTTTTTT.

The chain carries TRBV5-1 and TRBJ2-3; 9 bases map to TRBD2. From germline, CDR1 is SGHRS and CDR2 YFSETQ. The CDR3 consists of 15 residues. Trimming removed 2 bases from V and 2 bases from J; junction bases left unmatched: 3. CDR3 bases: TGCGCCAGCAGCTTCCCTAGCGGGATCACAGATACGCAGTATTTT. It yields the protein CASSFPSGITDTQYF.

On this clonotype: One end of the junction does not line up with germline, which may come from a read error. V and J are TRBV10-3 and TRBJ2-7; D not certain. CDR1 is ENHRY and CDR2 is SYGVKD in the germline V gene. The CDR3 loop spans 13 amino acids. DNA of the CDR3: TGTGCCATCAGCCCAGGTGCGAGCTACGAGCGGTACTTC. It yields the protein CAISPGASYERYF.

There are a few counts of this clonotype. V is TRBV29-1 and J is TRBJ2-7; D is possibly TRBD2 (5 bases). Trimming left V 7 bases short and J 0 bases short, with 10 bases between. The germline gives CDR1 SQVTM, CDR2 ANQGSEA. The CDR3 is 12 residues long. In DNA, the CDR3 is TGCAGCGCCGGAGAGGGCTCCTACGAGCAGTACTTC. Amino acid sequence: CSAGEGSYEQYF.

This chain links TRBV5-1 with TRBJ2-3, with D possibly being TRBD2 (6 bases). Germline loops: CDR1 SGHRS, CDR2 YFSETQ. V was shortened by 4 bases and J by 6 bases, with 18 bases between the two germline ends. There are 15 residues in the CDR3. The CDR3 nucleotides read TGCGCCAGCAGCCTCGGGACTGTCCCCAGGGATACGCAGTATTTT. As protein: CASSLGTVPRDTQYF.

V and J are TRBV7-9 and TRBJ1-2; TRBD1 is a possible D gene (6 bases). This CDR3 has 17 residues. Trimming took off 1 base at V and 1 base at J, with 16 bases between the two ends. Germline V gene lookup returns CDR1 SEHNR and CDR2 FQNEAQ (reference sequence). CDR3 sequence reads: CASSLGVKGHLNYGYTF. The CDR3 region has the DNA TGTGCCAGCAGCTTAGGGGTAAAGGGACATCTTAACTATGGCTACACCTTC.

J is TRBJ1-5 and V is TRBV7-8; the D is unclear. Trimming pared 1 base from V and 3 bases from J, leaving 10 bases between. CDR1 is SGHVS, CDR2 FQNEAQ, per germline. The CDR3 sequence is 15 residues long. The CDR3 region is CASSLESGINQPQHF. CDR3 nucleotides: TGTGCCAGCAGCTTAGAATCAGGTATCAATCAGCCCCAGCATTTT.

This clonotype was seen a single time. The rearrangement joins TRBV11-2 to TRBJ2-7, with 12 bases aligning to TRBD2. Trimming took 5 bases from V and 5 from J; bases not matched to a gene: 7. The CDR3 has 15 amino acids. The V gene's germline CDR1 is SGHAT and CDR2 FQNNGV. Here the CDR3 reads CASSRGTSGRDEQYF. The CDR3 bases are TGTGCCAGCAGCCGGGGGACTAGCGGGCGCGACGAGCAGTACTTC.

The chain carries TRBV19 and TRBJ2-7; D ambiguous. Deletions cut 8 bases from V and 0 bases from J, with 14 bases between. In germline, CDR1 is LNHDA, CDR2 SQIVND (reference sequence). The CDR3 is made up of 14 amino acids. The CDR3 DNA reads TGTGCCAGTCGACGAGGAGTTTTCTCCTACGAGCAGTACTTC. It codes for CASRRGVFSYEQYF.

The chain carries TRBV3-1 and TRBJ2-1; 9 nucleotides match TRBD2. V dropped 0 bases and J dropped 6; count of bases not matched to a gene: 9. Germline V gene sequence: CDR1 LGHDT, CDR2 YNNKEL (reference sequence). The CDR3 extends over 17 amino acids. DNA of the CDR3: TGTGCCAGCAGCCAAGACTACCAGGGACTAGCATTCAATGAGCAGTTCTTC. Translation: CASSQDYQGLAFNEQFF.

This clonotype was observed a few times. The chain carries TRBV5-1 and TRBJ2-5, with D maybe TRBD2 (5 bases). Trimming left V 7 bases short and J 6 bases short, with 7 bases between. This CDR3 is built from 10 residues. Germline V CDR1 and CDR2: SGHRS, YFSETQ. DNA of the CDR3: TGCGCCAGCGGGGAGAAGACCCAGTACTTC. Translating gives CASGEKTQYF.

The rearrangement links TRBV7-8 to TRBJ1-2; no reliable D call. The CDR3 extends over 17 amino acids. Germline V lookup: CDR1 SGHVS, CDR2 FQNEAQ. Trimming pared 1 base from V and 3 bases from J, leaving 18 bases between. This CDR3 reads CASSLETLDRPHYGYTF. The DNA for the CDR3 is TGTGCCAGCAGCTTAGAAACGTTAGACCGCCCTCACTATGGCTACACCTTC. The full variable domain, completed using reference TRBV7-8 and TRBJ1-2, is GAGVSQSPRYKVAKRGQDVALRCDPISGHVSLFWYQQALGQGPEFLTYFQNEAQLDKSGLPSDRFFAERPEGSVSTLKIQRTQQEDSAVYLCASSLETLDRPHYGYTFGSGTRLTVV.

The chain uses TRBV5-1 and TRBJ2-4; D call uncertain. V lost 2 bases to trimming and J lost 0 bases, with 12 bases between them. The CDR3 contains 16 residues. The germline CDR1 and CDR2 sequences are SGHRS and YFSETQ. CDR3 sequence: CASSFGFLLAKNIQYF. DNA for the CDR3: TGCGCCAGCAGCTTTGGCTTTCTACTAGCCAAAAACATTCAGTACTTC.

The chain uses TRBV19 and TRBJ2-1; 13 nucleotides agree with TRBD2. The J segment lost 9 bases and the V segment lost 6 bases, leaving 5 bases of the junction unmatched. The CDR3 contains 14 residues. Germline CDR1 and CDR2: LNHDA and SQIVND (reference sequence). For the CDR3, the DNA is TGTGCCAGTAGGACTAGCGGGAGGATAGGTGAGCAGTTCTTC. Its translation is CASRTSGRIGEQFF.

This clonotype was seen many times. J is TRBJ1-5 and V is TRBV5-1; D is undetermined. Germline V gene lookup returns CDR1 SGHRS and CDR2 YFSETQ. This CDR3 region has 14 residues. V was trimmed by 0 bases and J by 3 bases, leaving 7 bases between them. The CDR3 DNA reads TGCGCCAGCAGCTTGGGACCTGACAATCAGCCCCAGCATTTT. The encoded protein is CASSLGPDNQPQHF.

V usage is TRBV9 and J usage is TRBJ2-7; 9 bases are shared with TRBD1. V trimming: 4 bases; J trimming: 8 bases; junction bases outside the gene matches: 10. Germline V CDR1 and CDR2: SGDLS, YYNGEE. CDR3 size: 14 residues. The CDR3 DNA follows: TGTGCCAGCAGCTGGGACAGGGACGGGCCCCAGCAGTACTTC. It yields the protein CASSWDRDGPQQYF. The full variable domain, in which reference TRBV9 and TRBJ2-7 provide the parts outside the CDR3, is DSGVTQTPKHLITATGQRVTLRCSPRSGDLSVYWYQQSLDQGLQFLIQYYNGEERAKGNILERFSAQQFPDLHSELNLSSLELGDSALYFCASSWDRDGPQQYFGPGTRLTVT.

The chain links TRBV4-2 to TRBJ2-5, with D possibly matching TRBD2 (5 bases). This CDR3 region has 15 residues. With 0 bases removed from V and 1 base from J, the gap between germline ends came to 9 bases. Germline loops: CDR1 LGHNA, CDR2 YNFKEQ. The CDR3 nucleotides are TGTGCCAGCAGCCAAGATCAAGGACTCCAAGAGACCCAGTACTTC. Its protein product is CASSQDQGLQETQYF.

The chain joins TRBV9 to TRBJ2-3; the match to TRBD2 covers 8 bases. The germline V gene has CDR1 SGDLS and CDR2 YYNGEE. The CDR3 sequence is 16 residues long. V was clipped by 0 bases and J by 5 bases; unmatched bases: 8. CDR3 in amino acids: CASSVALSGMGDTQYF. CDR3 nucleotide sequence: TGTGCCAGCAGCGTAGCGCTTAGCGGGATGGGAGATACGCAGTATTTT.

CDR3 DNA: TGTGCCAGCAGCGTAGAACCAGGGAGGTACACTGAAGCTTTCTTT. Protein: CASSVEPGRYTEAFF. The chain employs TRBV9 and TRBJ1-1; TRBD1 is a possible D gene (5 bases). The V gene lost 0 bases and the J gene lost 3 bases, with 12 bases spanning the gap. Germline V gene data show CDR1 as SGDLS and CDR2 as YYNGEE. This CDR3 has 15 residues.